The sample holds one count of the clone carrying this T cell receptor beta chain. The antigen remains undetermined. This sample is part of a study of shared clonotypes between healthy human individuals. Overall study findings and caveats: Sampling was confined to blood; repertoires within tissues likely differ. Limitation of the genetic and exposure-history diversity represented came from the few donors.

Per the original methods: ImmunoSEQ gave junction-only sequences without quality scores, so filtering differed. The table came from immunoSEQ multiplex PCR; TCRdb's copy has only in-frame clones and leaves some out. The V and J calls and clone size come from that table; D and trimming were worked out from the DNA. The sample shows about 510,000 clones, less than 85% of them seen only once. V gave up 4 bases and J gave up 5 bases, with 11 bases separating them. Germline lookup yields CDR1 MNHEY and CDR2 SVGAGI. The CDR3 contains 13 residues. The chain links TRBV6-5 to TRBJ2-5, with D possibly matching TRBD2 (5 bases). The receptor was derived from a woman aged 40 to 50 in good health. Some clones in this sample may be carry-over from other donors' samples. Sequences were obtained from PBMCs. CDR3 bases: TGTGCCAGCAGTTTCCCGGGAACGGAGACCCAGTACTTC. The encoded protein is CASSFPGTETQYF.